The 18 T cell receptor beta chains below come from one sample, sequenced in a study of blood T cell repertoires in COVID-19. Method: immunoSEQ multiplex PCR; TCRdb's copy keeps in-frame clones and lacks some. The sample lists 60,000 or so clones; about 80% were seen once. Sequences were obtained from peripheral blood. These receptor sequences come from an elderly woman with acute or convalescent COVID-19.

This clone has just one count. The chain combines TRBV19 with TRBJ2-3; the match to TRBD1 covers 7 bases. The CDR3 contains 16 residues. Germline V gene data show CDR1 as LNHDA and CDR2 as SQIVND (reference sequence). V shed 5 bases, J shed 2 bases, and the junction held 10 bases outside the gene matches. Here the CDR3 DNA reads TGTGCCAGTAGTGCTCCGAGGGACAGATCCACAGATACGCAGTATTTT. Translation gives CASSAPRDRSTDTQYF.

For the CDR3, the DNA is TGTGCCAGCAGTCTTCGGACAGGGGTGGCGGAAAAACTGTTTTTT. Translated, it gives CASSLRTGVAEKLFF. V is TRBV28 and J is TRBJ1-4; 9 bases are shared with TRBD1. The trim removed 5 bases at V and 8 bases at J, leaving 9 bases unmatched. The CDR3 loop spans 15 amino acids. CDR1 and CDR2 (germline): MDHEN, SYDVKM.

The chain uses TRBV29-1 and TRBJ2-1, with D possibly being TRBD2 (5 bases). Germline V gives CDR1 SQVTM, CDR2 ANQGSEA. The CDR3 length is 9 residues. V lost 7 bases and J lost 9, with 7 bases in between. The CDR3 nucleotides read TGCAGCGCCGGACTTGAGCAGTTCTTC. Amino acid sequence: CSAGLEQFF.

This rearrangement joins TRBV4-1 to TRBJ2-7, with 16 bases aligning to TRBD2. Germline trimming cut 1 base from V and 1 base from J; bases unmatched to any gene: 4. From germline, CDR1 is MGHRA and CDR2 YSYEKL. The CDR3 is made up of 18 amino acids. The CDR3 loop reads CASSQGSGLAGGSYEQYF. For the CDR3, the DNA is TGCGCCAGCAGCCAAGGGTCGGGACTAGCGGGGGGGTCCTACGAGCAGTACTTC.

This clone was recorded a few times. The rearrangement uses TRBV5-6 and TRBJ1-2, with a weak D call TRBD1 (6 bases). This CDR3 is 14 amino acids long. V was shortened by 3 bases and J by 3 bases, with 12 bases between the two germline ends. CDR1 and CDR2 (germline): SGHDT, YYEEEE. This CDR3 reads CASSSPGVYYGYTF. CDR3 coding DNA: TGTGCCAGCAGCTCACCAGGGGTCTACTATGGCTACACCTTC.

This clone was detected only once. This chain joins TRBV7-8 and TRBJ1-2, with D tentatively TRBD1 (6 bases). The CDR3 sequence is 14 residues long. Per germline, CDR1 SGHVS and CDR2 FQNEAQ. Trimming took 5 bases from V and 6 from J, leaving 16 bases between them. The CDR3 bases are TGTGCCAGCAGCATCTACCGGGGGGCGGATGGCTACACCTTC. This translates into CASSIYRGADGYTF.

This clone was seen once. The V call is TRBV28, the J call TRBJ2-7, with 15 bases that match TRBD2. Germline CDR1 is MDHEN and CDR2 is SYDVKM. CDR3 length: 21 residues. V shed 2 bases, J shed 2 bases, and the junction held 16 bases outside the gene matches. The DNA for the CDR3 is TGTGCCAGCAGTTTACCCCGCCGGACTAGCGGGAGGGCCGGGAGGCCCTACGAGCAGTACTTC. This codes for CASSLPRRTSGRAGRPYEQYF.

The DNA for the CDR3 is TGTGCCAGCAGCCCCTCACGGGACAGGGGGAATGGCTACACCTTC. It translates to CASSPSRDRGNGYTF. V usage is TRBV16 and J usage is TRBJ1-2, with 11 bases aligning to TRBD1. This CDR3 contains 15 residues. Per germline, CDR1 KGHSY and CDR2 FQNENV. V lost 4 bases to trimming and J lost 6 bases; unmatched junction nucleotides: 7.

The chain recombines TRBV28 with TRBJ2-5, with 8 bases lining up with TRBD1. The CDR3 has 16 amino acids. V lost 6 bases and J lost 1; bases outside the gene matches: 10. Germline V CDR1 and CDR2: MDHEN, SYDVKM. CDR3 region: CASSRDRRTFQETQYF. In DNA form, the CDR3 reads TGTGCCAGCAGCCGGGACAGGCGAACATTCCAAGAGACCCAGTACTTC.

This clone was found a few times. The chain couples TRBV18 to TRBJ2-1; the match to TRBD2 covers 12 bases. CDR3 size: 14 residues. Looked up from germline, CDR1 is KGHSH and CDR2 is LQKENI. With V trimmed by 6 bases and J by 6 bases, 3 bases remained unmatched. The CDR3 is CASSGLAGTNEQFF. The DNA of the CDR3 is TGTGCCAGCTCCGGACTAGCGGGAACCAATGAGCAGTTCTTC.

The chain links TRBV5-4 to TRBJ2-2; no definite D call. This CDR3 has 14 amino acids. Trimming cost V 4 bases and J 4 bases, with 11 bases left between them. Germline assignment: CDR1 SGHNT and CDR2 YYREEE (reference sequence). CDR3 loop: CASSTPPSTGELFF. The CDR3 DNA reads TGTGCCAGCAGCACCCCCCCCAGCACCGGGGAGCTGTTTTTT.

The CDR3 coding sequence is TGTGCCAGCTCGGGGGCGTACGGTGAGCAGTACTTC. Its translation: CASSGAYGEQYF. The chain joins TRBV18 to TRBJ2-7; D is possibly TRBD1 (6 bases). The germline gives CDR1 KGHSH, CDR2 LQKENI. Trimming took off 6 bases at V and 7 bases at J, with 13 bases between the two ends. The CDR3 is 12 residues long.

The chain is built from TRBV19 and TRBJ1-4; maybe TRBD1 (6 bases). CDR3 length: 15 amino acids. Germline lookup yields CDR1 LNHDA and CDR2 SQIVND (reference sequence). Trimming shortened V by 5 bases and J by 5 bases, and 15 bases separated the two germline ends. The CDR3 DNA is TGTGCCAGTAGTGGTTTTACAGGGAACAATGAAAAACTGTTTTTT. This translates into CASSGFTGNNEKLFF.

The chain combines TRBV13 with TRBJ2-1, with D unresolved. CDR1 and CDR2 from the germline V gene are PRHDT and FYEKMQ (reference sequence). This CDR3 has 12 residues. V lost 4 bases to trimming and J lost 13 bases, with 14 bases between them. CDR3 loop: CASSSLTGFQFF. DNA of the CDR3: TGTGCCAGCAGCTCACTAACCGGGTTTCAGTTCTTC.

The chain is built from TRBV6-4 and TRBJ2-4, with a tentative D call TRBD1 (6 bases). Looked up from germline, CDR1 is MRHNA and CDR2 is SNTAGT. CDR3 length equals 15 residues. The germline V and J ends were trimmed by 6 bases and 4 bases, with 16 bases remaining between them. The CDR3 nucleotides are TGTGCCAGCAGCCTCACAGGGTTGGGGAAAAACATTCAGTACTTC. Amino acid sequence: CASSLTGLGKNIQYF.

This rearrangement joins TRBV7-2 to TRBJ1-5, with D possibly matching TRBD1 (6 bases). The germline gives CDR1 SGHTA, CDR2 FQGNSA. Trimming took off 7 bases at V and 4 bases at J, with 20 bases between the two ends. This CDR3 has 16 amino acids. In nucleotides, the CDR3 is TGTGCCAGCACCGAAAGAGGGAGGGGGAATAATCAGCCCCAGCATTTT. Its translation is CASTERGRGNNQPQHF.

The genes are TRBV5-6 and TRBJ2-5; TRBD1 agrees at 7 bases. J was trimmed by 4 bases and V by 0 bases; bases with no gene match: 3. CDR1 is SGHDT and CDR2 is YYEEEE in the germline V gene. This CDR3 contains 14 residues. Here the CDR3 DNA reads TGTGCCAGCAGCTTGGCAGGGGGAAGAGAGACCCAGTACTTC. It yields the protein CASSLAGGRETQYF.

The V and J genes are TRBV19 and TRBJ2-7; 8 nucleotides agree with TRBD1. J was trimmed by 6 bases and V by 3 bases; bases with no gene match: 7. CDR1 and CDR2 (germline): LNHDA, SQIVND (reference sequence). The CDR3 consists of 14 residues. The CDR3 bases are TGTGCCAGTAGTATTCGGGACAGGACGGGCGAGCAGTACTTC. Amino acids: CASSIRDRTGEQYF. Drawing the rest from reference TRBV19 and TRBJ2-7, the complete variable domain is DGGITQSPKYLFRKEGQNVTLSCEQNLNHDAMYWYRQDPGQGLRLIYYSQIVNDFQKGDIAEGYSVSREKKESFPLTVTSAQKNPTAFYLCASSIRDRTGEQYFGPGTRLTVT.